This TCR beta chain came from a study of blood T cell repertoires in COVID-19. Across the whole study: Samples came from the United States, Italy and Spain, spanning acute and convalescent COVID-19. The cDNA or gDNA used as material had been derived from T cells, B-cell-depleted T cells, or PBMCs.

Authors' analysis steps: Reference gene primer amplification yielded estimated nucleated cell counts. Assay used: immunoSEQ multiplex PCR; TCRdb lists only in-frame clones, some missing. The D gene and trimming were derived from the DNA, and the V and J assignments and clone size from that table. The sample carries 65,000 to 85,000 clones, approximately 80% recorded once. V was pared by 7 bases and J by 11 bases, with 5 bases of the junction left unmatched. From germline, CDR1 is SGHDN and CDR2 FVKESK. CDR3 length: 12 residues. This receptor was obtained from a woman aged 55-75 years with acute or convalescent COVID-19. The rearrangement joins TRBV14 to TRBJ1-1; 12 bases are a match to TRBD1. The sequenced material came from peripheral blood. CDR3: CASTGTGGRAFF. The CDR3 bases are TGTGCCAGCACCGGGACAGGGGGCCGGGCTTTCTTT.